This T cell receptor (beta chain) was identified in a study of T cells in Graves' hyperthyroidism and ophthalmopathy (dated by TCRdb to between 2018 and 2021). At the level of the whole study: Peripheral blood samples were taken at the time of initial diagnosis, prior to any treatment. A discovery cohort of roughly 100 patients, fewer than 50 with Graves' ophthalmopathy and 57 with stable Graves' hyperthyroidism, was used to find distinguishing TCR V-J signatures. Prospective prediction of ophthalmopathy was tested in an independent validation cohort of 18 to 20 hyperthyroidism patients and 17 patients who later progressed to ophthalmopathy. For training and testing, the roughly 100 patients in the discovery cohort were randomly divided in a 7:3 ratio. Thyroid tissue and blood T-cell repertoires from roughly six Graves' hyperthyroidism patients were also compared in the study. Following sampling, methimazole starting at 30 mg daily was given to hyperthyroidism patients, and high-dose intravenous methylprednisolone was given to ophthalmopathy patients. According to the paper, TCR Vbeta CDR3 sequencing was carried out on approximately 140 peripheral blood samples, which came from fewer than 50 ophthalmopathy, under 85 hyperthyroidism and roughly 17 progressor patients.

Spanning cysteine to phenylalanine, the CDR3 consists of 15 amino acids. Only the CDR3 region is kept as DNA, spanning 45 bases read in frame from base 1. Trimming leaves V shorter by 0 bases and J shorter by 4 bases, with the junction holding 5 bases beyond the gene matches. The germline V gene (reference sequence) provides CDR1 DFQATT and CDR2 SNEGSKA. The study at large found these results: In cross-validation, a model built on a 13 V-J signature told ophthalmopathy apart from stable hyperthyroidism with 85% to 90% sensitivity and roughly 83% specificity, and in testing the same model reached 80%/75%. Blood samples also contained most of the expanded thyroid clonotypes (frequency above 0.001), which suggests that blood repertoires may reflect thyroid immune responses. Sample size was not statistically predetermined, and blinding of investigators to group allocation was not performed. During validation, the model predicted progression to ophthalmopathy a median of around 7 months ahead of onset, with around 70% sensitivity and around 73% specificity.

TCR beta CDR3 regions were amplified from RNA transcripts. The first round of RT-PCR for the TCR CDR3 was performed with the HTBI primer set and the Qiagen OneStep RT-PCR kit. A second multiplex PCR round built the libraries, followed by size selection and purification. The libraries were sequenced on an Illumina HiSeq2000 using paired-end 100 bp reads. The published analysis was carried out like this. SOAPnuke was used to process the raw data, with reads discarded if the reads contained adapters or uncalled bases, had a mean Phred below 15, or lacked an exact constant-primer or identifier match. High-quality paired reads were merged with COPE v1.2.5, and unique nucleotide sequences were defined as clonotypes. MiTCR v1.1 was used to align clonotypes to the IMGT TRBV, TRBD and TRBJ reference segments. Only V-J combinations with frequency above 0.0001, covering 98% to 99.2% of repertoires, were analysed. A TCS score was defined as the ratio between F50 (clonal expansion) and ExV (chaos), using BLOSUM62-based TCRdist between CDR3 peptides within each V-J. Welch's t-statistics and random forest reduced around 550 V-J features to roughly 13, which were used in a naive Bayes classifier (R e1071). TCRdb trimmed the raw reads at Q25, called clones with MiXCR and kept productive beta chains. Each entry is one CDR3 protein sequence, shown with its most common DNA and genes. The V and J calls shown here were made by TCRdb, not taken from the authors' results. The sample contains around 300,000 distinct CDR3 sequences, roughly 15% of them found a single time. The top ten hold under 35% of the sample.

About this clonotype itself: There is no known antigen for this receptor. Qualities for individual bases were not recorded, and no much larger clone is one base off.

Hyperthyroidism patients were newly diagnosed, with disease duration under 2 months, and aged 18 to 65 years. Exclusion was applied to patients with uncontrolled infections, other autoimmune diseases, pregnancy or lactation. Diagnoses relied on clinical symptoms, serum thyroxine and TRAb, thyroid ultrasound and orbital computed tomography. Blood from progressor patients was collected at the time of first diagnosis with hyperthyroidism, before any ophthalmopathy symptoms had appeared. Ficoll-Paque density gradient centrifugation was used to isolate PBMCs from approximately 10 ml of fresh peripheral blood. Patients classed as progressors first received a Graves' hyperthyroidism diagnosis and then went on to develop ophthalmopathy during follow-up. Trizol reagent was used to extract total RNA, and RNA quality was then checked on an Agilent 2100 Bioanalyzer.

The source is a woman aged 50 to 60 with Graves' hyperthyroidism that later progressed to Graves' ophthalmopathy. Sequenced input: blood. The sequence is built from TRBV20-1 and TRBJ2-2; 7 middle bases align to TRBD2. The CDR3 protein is CSARDQGEGTGELFF. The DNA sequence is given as TGCAGTGCTAGAGATCAAGGGGAGGGCACCGGGGAGCTGTTTTTT.